The rows below give T cell receptor beta chains drawn from one sample of a study of cytomegalovirus exposure and HLA in healthy donors. Data came from immunoSEQ multiplex PCR; TCRdb stores just in-frame clones and leaves some out. Of about 140,000 clones in the sample, 80% to 85% were seen once. Sequencing input: PBMCs. Receptors originate from a boy aged 2 to 9 in good health and CMV-seronegative. CDR3s include the opening cysteine and the closing phenylalanine or tryptophan. Fields, in order: clone size, D gene, V gene, J gene, CDR3 DNA, CDR3 protein. D genes are given only for firm matches. For some rows the clone size is stated as once, few or many, or as a class when expanded; others skip it.

abundance: .; d_gene: .; v_gene: TRBV6-6; j_gene: TRBJ1-2; CDR3nt: TGTGCCAGCATGTATCGGGGTGGCTACACCTTC; CDR3aa: CASMYRGGYTF
abundance: once; d_gene: .; v_gene: TRBV10-2; j_gene: TRBJ2-5; CDR3nt: TGCGCCAGCTCTCTCCCCCGGGACAACCAAGAGACCCAGTACTTC; CDR3aa: CASSLPRDNQETQYF
abundance: .; d_gene: .; v_gene: TRBV5-1; j_gene: TRBJ2-3; CDR3nt: TGCGCCAGCAGCTTGACAGGAAGCACAGATACGCAGTATTTT; CDR3aa: CASSLTGSTDTQYF
abundance: .; d_gene: .; v_gene: TRBV27; j_gene: TRBJ2-1; CDR3nt: TGTGCCAGCAGTTTACAGGGATATGAGCAGTTCTTC; CDR3aa: CASSLQGYEQFF
abundance: .; d_gene: TRBD1; v_gene: TRBV27; j_gene: TRBJ1-1; CDR3nt: TGTGCCAGCAGTTCACCAGTCCGACAGGGGAAGAACACTGAAGCTTTCTTT; CDR3aa: CASSSPVRQGKNTEAFF
abundance: .; d_gene: TRBD2; v_gene: TRBV4-2; j_gene: TRBJ2-7; CDR3nt: TGTGCCAGCACCAGAGAGGCCTCTAGCGGGAACTACGAGCAGTACTTC; CDR3aa: CASTREASSGNYEQYF
abundance: .; d_gene: .; v_gene: TRBV28; j_gene: TRBJ2-5; CDR3nt: TGTGCCAGCAGTCTCCACTCTAGAGGAGGCATTCAAGAGACCCAGTACTTC; CDR3aa: CASSLHSRGGIQETQYF
abundance: .; d_gene: .; v_gene: TRBV9; j_gene: TRBJ1-5; CDR3nt: TGTGCCAGCAGCGTAGGAGGAGGGGGCAATCAGCCCCAGCATTTT; CDR3aa: CASSVGGGGNQPQHF
abundance: .; d_gene: TRBD1; v_gene: TRBV4-3; j_gene: TRBJ2-7; CDR3nt: TGCGCCAGCAGCCCCGGGACAGGGGGCGCATACGAGCAGTACTTC; CDR3aa: CASSPGTGGAYEQYF
abundance: .; d_gene: .; v_gene: TRBV27; j_gene: TRBJ2-7; CDR3nt: TGTGCCAGCAGTTTATCATGGCTAGCCGAGCAGTACTTC; CDR3aa: CASSLSWLAEQYF
abundance: .; d_gene: .; v_gene: TRBV11-2; j_gene: TRBJ2-3; CDR3nt: TGTGCCAGCAGCGAACACAAGAGGAAACTTGCGCAGTATTTT; CDR3aa: CASSEHKRKLAQYF
abundance: .; d_gene: .; v_gene: TRBV5-6; j_gene: TRBJ1-2; CDR3nt: TGTGCCAGCAGCTTGTGGCAGGGAGGAAGCTACACCTTC; CDR3aa: CASSLWQGGSYTF
abundance: .; d_gene: .; v_gene: TRBV6-5; j_gene: TRBJ1-2; CDR3nt: TGTGCCAGCAGTTACATCACAGGTGGCTACACCTTC; CDR3aa: CASSYITGGYTF
abundance: .; d_gene: TRBD1; v_gene: TRBV5-4; j_gene: TRBJ2-7; CDR3nt: TGTGCCAGCAGCTACGGACAGGGCGACTACGAGCAGTACTTC; CDR3aa: CASSYGQGDYEQYF
abundance: few; d_gene: TRBD1; v_gene: TRBV28; j_gene: TRBJ1-5; CDR3nt: TGTGCCAGCAGTTTATGGGTGGGACAGGGTGATCAGCCCCAGCATTTT; CDR3aa: CASSLWVGQGDQPQHF
abundance: .; d_gene: .; v_gene: TRBV6-1; j_gene: TRBJ1-2; CDR3nt: TGTGCCAGCAGTGAAAATATAGCAGGGTTTAGATATGGCTACACCTTC; CDR3aa: CASSENIAGFRYGYTF
abundance: .; d_gene: TRBD1; v_gene: TRBV11-3; j_gene: TRBJ2-3; CDR3nt: TGTGCCAGCAGCCTGTCCGGCCCGGACAGGGCGCCAGATACGCAGTATTTT; CDR3aa: CASSLSGPDRAPDTQYF
abundance: .; d_gene: TRBD2; v_gene: TRBV6-5; j_gene: TRBJ2-2; CDR3nt: TGTGCCAGCAGTAATGGACTAGCGGGGTCCGGGGAGCTGTTTTTT; CDR3aa: CASSNGLAGSGELFF
abundance: .; d_gene: .; v_gene: TRBV28; j_gene: TRBJ2-7; CDR3nt: TGTGCCAGCAGTAACAGCAGGGGGAGGAACGAGCAGTACTTC; CDR3aa: CASSNSRGRNEQYF
abundance: .; d_gene: .; v_gene: TRBV6-6; j_gene: TRBJ1-1; CDR3nt: TGTGCCAGCAGTTACTCCGACAGTAACACTGAAGCTTTCTTT; CDR3aa: CASSYSDSNTEAFF
abundance: once; d_gene: .; v_gene: TRBV29-1; j_gene: TRBJ1-1; CDR3nt: TGCAGCGTTTTAATCTGGGGGCCCACTGAAGCTTTCTTT; CDR3aa: CSVLIWGPTEAFF
abundance: few; d_gene: TRBD2; v_gene: TRBV7-8; j_gene: TRBJ2-1; CDR3nt: TGTGCCAGCAGCCCAATAAACGGGGGGGTCTTCTACAATGAGCAGTTCTTC; CDR3aa: CASSPINGGVFYNEQFF
abundance: .; d_gene: .; v_gene: TRBV29-1; j_gene: TRBJ2-3; CDR3nt: TGCAGCGCCGACCGGGACACTGATACGCAGTATTTT; CDR3aa: CSADRDTDTQYF
abundance: .; d_gene: TRBD1; v_gene: TRBV2; j_gene: TRBJ2-7; CDR3nt: TGTGCCAGCAGTCTCTCGGCAGGGGGCGTTTACGAGCAGTACTTC; CDR3aa: CASSLSAGGVYEQYF
abundance: .; d_gene: TRBD1; v_gene: TRBV4-1; j_gene: TRBJ2-2; CDR3nt: TGCGCCAGCAGTCCGGACAGGGTGCACACCGGGGAGCTGTTTTTT; CDR3aa: CASSPDRVHTGELFF
abundance: .; d_gene: TRBD1; v_gene: TRBV29-1; j_gene: TRBJ1-2; CDR3nt: TGCAGCGGGGGCGGGACAGTCTATGGCTACACCTTC; CDR3aa: CSGGGTVYGYTF
abundance: .; d_gene: .; v_gene: TRBV19; j_gene: TRBJ2-3; CDR3nt: TGTGCCAGTAGTCTTCCGGGTGGAGATACGCAGTATTTT; CDR3aa: CASSLPGGDTQYF
abundance: .; d_gene: .; v_gene: TRBV7-3; j_gene: TRBJ1-2; CDR3nt: TGTGCCAGCAGCCCCAATAGGGGAACCTATGGCTACACCTTC; CDR3aa: CASSPNRGTYGYTF
abundance: .; d_gene: .; v_gene: TRBV2; j_gene: TRBJ2-5; CDR3nt: TGTGCCAGCAGCCGCCAGTCGGAGACCCAGTACTTC; CDR3aa: CASSRQSETQYF
abundance: .; d_gene: TRBD1; v_gene: TRBV6-5; j_gene: TRBJ1-5; CDR3nt: TGTGCCAGCAGTCAGGGACAGGCCCGAGGTTGGCCCCAGCATTTT; CDR3aa: CASSQGQARGWPQHF
abundance: few; d_gene: .; v_gene: TRBV6-1; j_gene: TRBJ2-3; CDR3nt: TGTGCCAGCAGTGAATACGGTCAAGATACGCAGTATTTT; CDR3aa: CASSEYGQDTQYF
abundance: .; d_gene: TRBD2; v_gene: TRBV5-6; j_gene: TRBJ2-5; CDR3nt: TGTGCCAGCAGCGCTGAGGGACTAGCGGGGGAAGAGACCCAGTACTTC; CDR3aa: CASSAEGLAGEETQYF
abundance: .; d_gene: TRBD2; v_gene: TRBV4-2; j_gene: TRBJ2-2; CDR3nt: TGTGCCAGCAGCCAAGTGCTGAATGCGGCGGGGATGGCGGGAGACAGCACCGGGGAGCTGTTTTTT; CDR3aa: CASSQVLNAAGMAGDSTGELFF
abundance: .; d_gene: .; v_gene: TRBV4-1; j_gene: TRBJ1-2; CDR3nt: TGCGCCAGCAGCCCGGCGGGGGGGGGTTTTAACTATGGCTACACCTTC; CDR3aa: CASSPAGGGFNYGYTF
abundance: once; d_gene: .; v_gene: TRBV7-2; j_gene: TRBJ1-5; CDR3nt: TGTGCCAGCAGCTTAAGAACGGTAGGCAATCAGCCCCAGCATTTT; CDR3aa: CASSLRTVGNQPQHF
abundance: .; d_gene: TRBD1; v_gene: TRBV9; j_gene: TRBJ2-7; CDR3nt: TGTGCCAGCAGCGTCGGGACAGCGAAAAACTACGAGCAGTACTTC; CDR3aa: CASSVGTAKNYEQYF
abundance: once; d_gene: TRBD2; v_gene: TRBV10-3; j_gene: TRBJ2-5; CDR3nt: TGTGCCATCAGTGCAGCGGGGTTCCAAGAGACCCAGTACTTC; CDR3aa: CAISAAGFQETQYF
abundance: few; d_gene: TRBD2; v_gene: TRBV5-1; j_gene: TRBJ2-4; CDR3nt: TGCGCCAGCAGCTCGGGGACTAGCGGCCTTAAAAACATTCAGTACTTC; CDR3aa: CASSSGTSGLKNIQYF
abundance: .; d_gene: TRBD1; v_gene: TRBV4-1; j_gene: TRBJ1-1; CDR3nt: TGCGCCAGCAGCCAAGATCCCGGGACAGGGTCTTTCGGGGACACTGAAGCTTTCTTT; CDR3aa: CASSQDPGTGSFGDTEAFF
abundance: .; d_gene: .; v_gene: TRBV21-1; j_gene: TRBJ1-3; CDR3nt: TGCGCCGGGGGCGTGTCGTACACCATATATTTT; CDR3aa: CAGGVSYTIYF
abundance: once; d_gene: TRBD2; v_gene: TRBV6-5; j_gene: TRBJ2-1; CDR3nt: TGTGCCAGCAGTTACACGCTAGCGGCCCGAGGCCTTGAGCAGTTCTTC; CDR3aa: CASSYTLAARGLEQFF
abundance: .; d_gene: .; v_gene: TRBV7-8; j_gene: TRBJ1-5; CDR3nt: TGTGCCAGCAGCTTAGGTGGGGGAGGGGGCAATCAGCCCCAGCATTTT; CDR3aa: CASSLGGGGGNQPQHF
abundance: few; d_gene: .; v_gene: TRBV27; j_gene: TRBJ2-7; CDR3nt: TGTGCCAGCAGTTGCGGGGTAACCTACGAGCAGTACTTC; CDR3aa: CASSCGVTYEQYF
abundance: .; d_gene: .; v_gene: TRBV7-9; j_gene: TRBJ1-1; CDR3nt: TGTGCCAGCACCTCTCGAGGGAACACTGAAGCTTTCTTT; CDR3aa: CASTSRGNTEAFF
abundance: .; d_gene: .; v_gene: TRBV18; j_gene: TRBJ2-4; CDR3nt: TGTGCCAGCTCACCGATGCTTCGAGGATTGGTCAAAAACATTCAGTACTTC; CDR3aa: CASSPMLRGLVKNIQYF
abundance: .; d_gene: TRBD1; v_gene: TRBV11-2; j_gene: TRBJ1-2; CDR3nt: TGTGCCAGCAGCTTAGCGGGACAGTCTGGCTACACCTTC; CDR3aa: CASSLAGQSGYTF